Below, one T cell receptor beta chain is given with its context. What it binds is unknown. MiXCR, run by TCRdb on the RT-PCR reads, gives a single entry per CDR3 protein. The sample has 500,000 to 600,000 distinct CDR3 sequences, 7.6% seen once. The CDR3 is made up of 13 amino acids. V shed 0 bases and J shed 6 bases, with 9 bases lying between them. From germline, CDR1 is SGHAT and CDR2 FQNNGV. This sample is drawn from a study of response to subunit inactivated influenza vaccine. Points from the study as a whole: New T cells are recruited in small numbers by each seasonal influenza vaccination, according to the authors' suggestion.

The starting material was PBMCs from blood, obtained 23 to 25 months after vaccination. The chain employs TRBV11-2 and TRBJ2-7; a possible D gene is TRBD1 (6 bases). This sequence originates from a man between 45 and 75 years old who received an inactivated influenza vaccine. The CDR3: CASSLDHRVEQYF. The CDR3 DNA sequence: TGTGCCAGCAGCTTAGATCACAGGGTCGAGCAGTACTTC. The whole variable domain, filled in from reference TRBV11-2 and TRBJ2-7, reads EAGVAQSPRYKIIEKRQSVAFWCNPISGHATLYWYQQILGQGPKLLIQFQNNGVVDDSQLPKDRFSAERLKGVDSTLKIQPAKLEDSAVYLCASSLDHRVEQYFGPGTRLTVT.